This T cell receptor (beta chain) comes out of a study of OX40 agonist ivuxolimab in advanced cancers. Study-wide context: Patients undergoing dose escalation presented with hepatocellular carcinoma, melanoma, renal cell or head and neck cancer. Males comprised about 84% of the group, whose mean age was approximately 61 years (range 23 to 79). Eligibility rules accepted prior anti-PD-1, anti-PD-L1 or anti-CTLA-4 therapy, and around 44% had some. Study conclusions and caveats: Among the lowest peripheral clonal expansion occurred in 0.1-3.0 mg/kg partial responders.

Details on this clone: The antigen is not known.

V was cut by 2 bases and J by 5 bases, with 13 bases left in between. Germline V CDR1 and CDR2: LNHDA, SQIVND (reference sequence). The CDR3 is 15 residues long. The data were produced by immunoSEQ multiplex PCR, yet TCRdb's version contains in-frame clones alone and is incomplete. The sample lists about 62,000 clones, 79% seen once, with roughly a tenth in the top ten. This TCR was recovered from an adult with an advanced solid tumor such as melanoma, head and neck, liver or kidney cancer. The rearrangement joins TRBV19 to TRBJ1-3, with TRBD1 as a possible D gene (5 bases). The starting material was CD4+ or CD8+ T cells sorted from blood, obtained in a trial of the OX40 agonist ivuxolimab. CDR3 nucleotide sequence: TGTGCCAGTAGTATATCCGGGACCGGGAGAAACACCATATATTTT. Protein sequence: CASSISGTGRNTIYF. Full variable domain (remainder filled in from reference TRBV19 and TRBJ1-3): DGGITQSPKYLFRKEGQNVTLSCEQNLNHDAMYWYRQDPGQGLRLIYYSQIVNDFQKGDIAEGYSVSREKKESFPLTVTSAQKNPTAFYLCASSISGTGRNTIYFGEGSWLTVV.